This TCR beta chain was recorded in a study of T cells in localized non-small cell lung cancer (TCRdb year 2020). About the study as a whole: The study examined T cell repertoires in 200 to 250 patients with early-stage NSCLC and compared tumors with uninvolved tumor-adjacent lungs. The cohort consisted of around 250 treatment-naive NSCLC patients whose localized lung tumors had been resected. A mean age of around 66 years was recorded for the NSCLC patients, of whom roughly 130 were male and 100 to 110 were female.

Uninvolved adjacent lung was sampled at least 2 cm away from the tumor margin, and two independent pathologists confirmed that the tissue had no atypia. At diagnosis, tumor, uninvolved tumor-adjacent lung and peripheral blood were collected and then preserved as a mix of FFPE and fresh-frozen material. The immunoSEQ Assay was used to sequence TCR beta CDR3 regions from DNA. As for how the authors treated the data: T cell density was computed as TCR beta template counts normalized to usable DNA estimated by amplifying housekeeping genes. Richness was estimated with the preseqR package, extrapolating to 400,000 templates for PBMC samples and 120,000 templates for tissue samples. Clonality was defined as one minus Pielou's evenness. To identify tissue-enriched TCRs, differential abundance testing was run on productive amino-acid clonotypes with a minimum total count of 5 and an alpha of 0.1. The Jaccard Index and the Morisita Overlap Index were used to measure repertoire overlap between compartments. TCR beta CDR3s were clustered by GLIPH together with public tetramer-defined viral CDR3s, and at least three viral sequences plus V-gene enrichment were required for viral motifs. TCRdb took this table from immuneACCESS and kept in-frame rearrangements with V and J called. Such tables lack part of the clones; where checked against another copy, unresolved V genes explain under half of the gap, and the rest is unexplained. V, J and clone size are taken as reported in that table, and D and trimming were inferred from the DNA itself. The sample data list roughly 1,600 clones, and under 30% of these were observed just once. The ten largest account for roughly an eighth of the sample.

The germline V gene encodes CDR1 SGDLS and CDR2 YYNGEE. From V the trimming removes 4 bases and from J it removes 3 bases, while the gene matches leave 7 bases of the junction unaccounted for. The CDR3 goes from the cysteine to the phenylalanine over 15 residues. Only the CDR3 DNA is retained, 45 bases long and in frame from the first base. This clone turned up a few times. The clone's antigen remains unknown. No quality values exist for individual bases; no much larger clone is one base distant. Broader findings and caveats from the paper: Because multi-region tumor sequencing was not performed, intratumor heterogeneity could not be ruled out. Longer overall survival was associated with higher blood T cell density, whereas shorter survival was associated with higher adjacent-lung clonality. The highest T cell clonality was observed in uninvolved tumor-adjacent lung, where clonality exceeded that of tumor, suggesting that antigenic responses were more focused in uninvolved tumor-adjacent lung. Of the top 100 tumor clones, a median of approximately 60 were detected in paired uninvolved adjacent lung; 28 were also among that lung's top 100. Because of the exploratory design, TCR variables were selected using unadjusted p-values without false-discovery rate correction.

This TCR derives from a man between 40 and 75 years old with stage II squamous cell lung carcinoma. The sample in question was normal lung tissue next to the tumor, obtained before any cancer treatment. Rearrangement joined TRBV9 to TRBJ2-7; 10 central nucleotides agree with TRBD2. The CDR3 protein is CASSRGPSGSYEQYF. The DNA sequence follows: TGTGCCAGCAGCCGGGGACCTAGCGGGAGCTACGAGCAGTACTTC.